This T cell receptor (beta chain) is drawn from a study of T cell repertoires in cytomegalovirus infection. Whole-study context: TCR beta signatures that were public indicated CMV infection and matching HLA type.

CDR1 and CDR2 from the germline V gene are MNHEY and SVGAGI. CDR3 length: 17 residues. Notes on this clonotype: No antigen is known for it. Compared with germline, one end of the junction differs, possibly owing to a read error.

The study, taken as a whole, reports: Cumulated frequencies of public TCR beta families served to identify carriers of CMV plus the relevant HLA.

MiXCR, run by TCRdb on the reads, gives a single entry per CDR3 protein. The data contain 600,000 to 800,000 distinct CDR3 sequences, more than 20% of them singletons. The chain combines TRBV6-5 with TRBJ2-7, with TRBD2 identical over 13 bases. This TCR came from a human donor in good health (CMV status not recorded). Some clones in this sample may be carry-over from other donors' samples. The sample taken for sequencing was CD8+ T cells from PBMCs. CDR3: CANSYSGLAGRHYEQYF. The CDR3 nucleotides are TGTGCCAACAGTTACTCGGGACTAGCGGGGCGACACTACGAGCAGTACTTC.